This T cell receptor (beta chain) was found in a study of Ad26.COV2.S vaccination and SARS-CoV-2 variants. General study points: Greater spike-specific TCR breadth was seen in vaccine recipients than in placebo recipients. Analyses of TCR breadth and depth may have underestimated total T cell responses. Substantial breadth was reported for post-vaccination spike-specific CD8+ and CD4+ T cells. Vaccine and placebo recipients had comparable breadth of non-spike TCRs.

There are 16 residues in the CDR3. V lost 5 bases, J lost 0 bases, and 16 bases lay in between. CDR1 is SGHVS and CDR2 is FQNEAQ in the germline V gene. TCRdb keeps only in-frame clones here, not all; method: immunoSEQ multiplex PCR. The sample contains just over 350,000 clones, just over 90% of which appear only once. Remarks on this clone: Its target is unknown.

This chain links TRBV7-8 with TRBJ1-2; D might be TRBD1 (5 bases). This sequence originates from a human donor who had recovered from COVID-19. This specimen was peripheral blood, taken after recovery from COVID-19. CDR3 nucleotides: TGTGCCAGCAGCCGTATCCGGGACGGAACTAACTATGGCTACACCTTC. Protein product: CASSRIRDGTNYGYTF.